This TCR beta chain was documented in a study of cytomegalovirus exposure and HLA in healthy donors. Broader study findings: What a later analysis reportedly showed was that an Asian-associated ancestry cluster had fewer N-insertions than the 666-donor mean. An analysis done earlier found most TCR beta V segments productive about 87% or about 30% of the time. Associated with cytomegalovirus, according to the listing, were some 150 TCR beta chains.

Points on this clone: Its antigen remains unknown.

It was with 60 Vbeta and 13 Jbeta primers that the PCR ran. Per the original data handling: A follow-up analysis tallied tens of millions of unique TCR beta chains, roughly 9.9 million shared. The repertoire was sequenced with immunoSEQ multiplex PCR; TCRdb's copy has only in-frame clones and lacks some. Clonal size and the V and J genes are those of that table, whereas D and trimming came from the DNA. This table has around 150,000 clones, approximately 75% appearing once. This clonotype was obtained from a woman under 30 in good health and CMV-seronegative. Sequenced: PBMCs.

DNA of the CDR3: TGTGCCAGCAGCCAATCCCGGCAGGACTACGAGCAGTACTTC. This sequence encodes CASSQSRQDYEQYF. The rearrangement joins TRBV4-2 to TRBJ2-7; no reliable D call. Germline V gene sequence: CDR1 LGHNA, CDR2 YNFKEQ. The CDR3 totals 14 residues. V lost 2 bases and J lost 3, with 11 bases in between.